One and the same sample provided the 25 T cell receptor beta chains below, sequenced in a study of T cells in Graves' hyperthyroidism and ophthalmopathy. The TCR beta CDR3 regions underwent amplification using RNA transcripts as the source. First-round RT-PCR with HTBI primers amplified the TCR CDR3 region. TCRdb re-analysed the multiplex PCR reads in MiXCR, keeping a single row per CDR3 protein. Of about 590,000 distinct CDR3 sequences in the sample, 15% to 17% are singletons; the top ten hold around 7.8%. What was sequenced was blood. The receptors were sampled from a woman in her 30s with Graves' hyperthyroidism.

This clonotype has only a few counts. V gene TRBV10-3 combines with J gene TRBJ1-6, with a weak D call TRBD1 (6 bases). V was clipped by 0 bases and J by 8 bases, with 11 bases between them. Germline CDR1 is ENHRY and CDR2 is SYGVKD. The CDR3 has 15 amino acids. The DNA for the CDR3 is TGTGCCATCAGTGAGTCGGTGAGGGGGGATTCACCCCTCCACTTT. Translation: CAISESVRGDSPLHF.

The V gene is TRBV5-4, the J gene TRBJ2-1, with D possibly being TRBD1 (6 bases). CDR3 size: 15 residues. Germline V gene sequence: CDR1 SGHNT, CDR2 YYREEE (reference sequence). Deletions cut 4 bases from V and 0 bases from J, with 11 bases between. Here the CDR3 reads CASSGDTSSYNEQFF. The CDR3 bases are TGTGCCAGCAGCGGGGACACCAGCTCCTACAATGAGCAGTTCTTC. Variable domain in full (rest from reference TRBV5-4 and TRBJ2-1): ETGVTQSPTHLIKTRGQQVTLRCSSQSGHNTVSWYQQALGQGPQFIFQYYREEENGRGNFPPRFSGLQFPNYSSELNVNALELDDSALYLCASSGDTSSYNEQFFGPGTRLTVL.

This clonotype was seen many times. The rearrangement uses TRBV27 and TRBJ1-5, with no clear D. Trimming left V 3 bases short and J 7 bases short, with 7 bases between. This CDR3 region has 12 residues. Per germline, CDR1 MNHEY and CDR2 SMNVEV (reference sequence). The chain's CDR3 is CASSFMGQPQHF. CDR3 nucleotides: TGTGCCAGCAGTTTTATGGGCCAGCCCCAGCATTTT.

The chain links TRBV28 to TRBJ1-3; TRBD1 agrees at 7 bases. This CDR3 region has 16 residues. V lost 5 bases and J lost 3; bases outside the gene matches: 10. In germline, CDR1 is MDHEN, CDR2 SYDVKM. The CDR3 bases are TGTGCCAGCAGTCCCGGAGGGGGCACATATGGAAACACCATATATTTT. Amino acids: CASSPGGGTYGNTIYF.

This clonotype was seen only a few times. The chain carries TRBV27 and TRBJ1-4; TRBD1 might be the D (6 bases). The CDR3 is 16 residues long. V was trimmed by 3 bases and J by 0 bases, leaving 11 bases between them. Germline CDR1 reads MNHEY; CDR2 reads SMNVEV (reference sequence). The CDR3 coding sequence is TGTGCCAGCAGTTTCCTACAGGGCTCAACTAATGAAAAACTGTTTTTT. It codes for CASSFLQGSTNEKLFF.

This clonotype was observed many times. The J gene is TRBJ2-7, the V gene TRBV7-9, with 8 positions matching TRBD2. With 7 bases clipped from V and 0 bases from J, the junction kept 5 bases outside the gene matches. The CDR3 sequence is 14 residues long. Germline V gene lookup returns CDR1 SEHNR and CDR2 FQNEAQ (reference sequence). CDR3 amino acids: CASIKAGVSYEQYF. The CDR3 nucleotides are TGTGCCAGCATCAAAGCGGGGGTCTCCTACGAGCAGTACTTC.

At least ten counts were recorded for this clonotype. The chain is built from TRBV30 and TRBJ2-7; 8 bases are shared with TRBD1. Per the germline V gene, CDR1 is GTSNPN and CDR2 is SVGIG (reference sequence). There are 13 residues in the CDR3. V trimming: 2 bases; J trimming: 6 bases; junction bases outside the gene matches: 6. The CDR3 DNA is TGTGCCTGGAGTCCGGACAGGGATCGCGAGCAGTACTTC. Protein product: CAWSPDRDREQYF.

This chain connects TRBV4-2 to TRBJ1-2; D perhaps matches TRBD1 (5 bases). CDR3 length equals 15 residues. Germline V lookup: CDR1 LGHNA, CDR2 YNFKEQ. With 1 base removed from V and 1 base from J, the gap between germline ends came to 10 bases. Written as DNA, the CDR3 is TGTGCCAGCAGCCAAGTACAGGTGATTAACTATGGCTACACCTTC. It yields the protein CASSQVQVINYGYTF.

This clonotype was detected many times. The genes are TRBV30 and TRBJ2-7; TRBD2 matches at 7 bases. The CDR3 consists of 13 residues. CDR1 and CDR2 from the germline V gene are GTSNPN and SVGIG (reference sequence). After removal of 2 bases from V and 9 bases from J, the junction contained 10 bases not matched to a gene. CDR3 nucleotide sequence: TGTGCCTGGAGTCCCATTGGGGGGGACGGGCAGTACTTC. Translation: CAWSPIGGDGQYF.

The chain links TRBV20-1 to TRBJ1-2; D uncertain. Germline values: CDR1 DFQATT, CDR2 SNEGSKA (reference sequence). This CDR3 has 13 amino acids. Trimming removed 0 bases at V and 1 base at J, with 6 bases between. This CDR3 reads CSAREGLNYGYTF. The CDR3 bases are TGCAGTGCTAGAGAAGGCCTTAACTATGGCTACACCTTC.

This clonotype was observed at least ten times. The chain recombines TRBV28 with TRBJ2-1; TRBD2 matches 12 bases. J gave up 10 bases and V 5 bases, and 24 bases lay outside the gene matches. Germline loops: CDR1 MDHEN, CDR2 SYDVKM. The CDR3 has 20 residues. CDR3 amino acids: CASSRIRGGATSGSRSEQFF. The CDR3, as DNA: TGTGCCAGCAGTAGGATTAGGGGGGGCGCGACTAGCGGGAGTCGTAGCGAGCAGTTCTTC.

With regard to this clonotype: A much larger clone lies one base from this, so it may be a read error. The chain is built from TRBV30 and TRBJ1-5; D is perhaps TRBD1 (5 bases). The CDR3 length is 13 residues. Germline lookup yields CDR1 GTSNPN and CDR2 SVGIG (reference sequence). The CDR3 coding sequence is TGTGCCTGGAGCAGGGATGGCAATCAGCCCCGGCATTTT. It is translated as CAWSRDGNQPRHF.

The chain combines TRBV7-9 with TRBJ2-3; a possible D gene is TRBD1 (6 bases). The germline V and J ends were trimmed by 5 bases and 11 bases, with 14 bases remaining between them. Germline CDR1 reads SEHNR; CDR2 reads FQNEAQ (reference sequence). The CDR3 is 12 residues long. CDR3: CASSRTEYKQYF. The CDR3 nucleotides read TGTGCCAGCAGCCGGACAGAGTACAAGCAGTATTTT.

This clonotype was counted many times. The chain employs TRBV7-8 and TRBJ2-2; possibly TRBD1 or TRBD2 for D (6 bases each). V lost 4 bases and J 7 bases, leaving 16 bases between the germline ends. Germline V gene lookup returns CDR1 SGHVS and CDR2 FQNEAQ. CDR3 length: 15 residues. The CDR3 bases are TGTGCCAGCAGCTCCCTAGGGGGGACCCACGGGGAGCTGTTTTTT. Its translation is CASSSLGGTHGELFF.

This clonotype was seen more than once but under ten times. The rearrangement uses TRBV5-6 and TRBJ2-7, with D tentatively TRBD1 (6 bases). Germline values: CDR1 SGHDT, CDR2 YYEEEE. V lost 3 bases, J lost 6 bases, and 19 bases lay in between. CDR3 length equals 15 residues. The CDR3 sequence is CASSWGRTSLGEQYF. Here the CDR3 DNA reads TGTGCCAGCAGCTGGGGGCGGACATCTCTGGGCGAGCAGTACTTC.

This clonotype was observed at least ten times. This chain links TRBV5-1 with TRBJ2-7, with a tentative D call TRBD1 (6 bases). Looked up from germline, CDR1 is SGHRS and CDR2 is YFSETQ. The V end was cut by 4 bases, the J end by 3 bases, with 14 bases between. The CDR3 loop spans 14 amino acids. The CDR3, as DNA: TGCGCCAGCAGCACTGGGGTGGACAGCTACGAGCAGTACTTC. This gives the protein CASSTGVDSYEQYF.

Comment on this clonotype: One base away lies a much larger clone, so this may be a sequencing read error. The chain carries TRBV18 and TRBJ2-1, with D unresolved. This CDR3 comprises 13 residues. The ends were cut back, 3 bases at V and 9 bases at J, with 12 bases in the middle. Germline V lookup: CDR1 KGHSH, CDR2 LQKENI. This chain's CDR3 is CASSPMDVSEQFF. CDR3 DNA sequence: TGTGCCAGCTCACCTATGGACGTTAGTGAGCAGTTCTTC.

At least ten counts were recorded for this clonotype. CDR3: CASRGLDRGGYEQYF. CDR3 nucleotides: TGTGCCAGCAGGGGTCTCGACAGGGGCGGCTACGAGCAGTACTTC. The rearrangement uses TRBV27 and TRBJ2-7, with 8 bases aligning to TRBD1. CDR1 is MNHEY, CDR2 SMNVEV, per germline (reference sequence). The CDR3 has 15 residues. The junction had 10 bases not matched to a gene; V was cut back by 6 bases and J by 3 bases.

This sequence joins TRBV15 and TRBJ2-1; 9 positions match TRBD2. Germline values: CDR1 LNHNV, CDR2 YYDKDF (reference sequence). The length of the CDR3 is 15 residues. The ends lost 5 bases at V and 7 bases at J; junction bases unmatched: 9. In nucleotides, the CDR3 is TGTGCCACCAGCTCGCGGGAGGGCGTTTGGAATGAGCAGTTCTTC. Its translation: CATSSREGVWNEQFF.

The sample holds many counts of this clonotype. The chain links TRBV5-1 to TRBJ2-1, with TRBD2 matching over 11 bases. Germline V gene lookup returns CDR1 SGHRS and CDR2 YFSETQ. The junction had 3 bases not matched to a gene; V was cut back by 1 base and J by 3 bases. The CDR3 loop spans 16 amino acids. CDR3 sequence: CASSLTGLADYNEQFF. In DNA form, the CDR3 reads TGCGCCAGCAGCTTGACGGGACTAGCGGACTACAATGAGCAGTTCTTC.

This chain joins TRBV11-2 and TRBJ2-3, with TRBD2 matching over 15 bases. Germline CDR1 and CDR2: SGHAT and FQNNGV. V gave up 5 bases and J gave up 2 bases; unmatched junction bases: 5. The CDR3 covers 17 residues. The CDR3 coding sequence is TGTGCCAGCAGCACCCGGACTAGCGGGAGGGCCACAGATACGCAGTATTTT. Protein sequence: CASSTRTSGRATDTQYF. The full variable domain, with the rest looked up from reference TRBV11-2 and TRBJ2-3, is EAGVAQSPRYKIIEKRQSVAFWCNPISGHATLYWYQQILGQGPKLLIQFQNNGVVDDSQLPKDRFSAERLKGVDSTLKIQPAKLEDSAVYLCASSTRTSGRATDTQYFGPGTRLTVL.

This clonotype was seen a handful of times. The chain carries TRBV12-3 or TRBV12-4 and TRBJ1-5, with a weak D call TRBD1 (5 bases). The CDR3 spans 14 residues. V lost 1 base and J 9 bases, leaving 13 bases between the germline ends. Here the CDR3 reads CASSLGQGQLPQHF. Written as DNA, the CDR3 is TGTGCCAGCAGTTTAGGGCAGGGCCAATTGCCCCAGCATTTT.

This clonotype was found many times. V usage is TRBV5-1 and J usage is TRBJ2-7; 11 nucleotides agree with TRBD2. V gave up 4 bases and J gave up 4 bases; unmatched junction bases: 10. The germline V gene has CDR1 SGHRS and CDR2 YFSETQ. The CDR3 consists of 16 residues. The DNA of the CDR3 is TGCGCCAGCAGCACGGGGACTAGCGGAGATATTTACGAGCAGTACTTC. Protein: CASSTGTSGDIYEQYF.

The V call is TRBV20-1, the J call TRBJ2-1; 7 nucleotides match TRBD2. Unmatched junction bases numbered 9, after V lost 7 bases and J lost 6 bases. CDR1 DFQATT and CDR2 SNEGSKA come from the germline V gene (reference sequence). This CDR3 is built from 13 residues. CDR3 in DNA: TGCAGTGTTTGGTTTGGCGGGGGCAATGAGCAGTTCTTC. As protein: CSVWFGGGNEQFF.

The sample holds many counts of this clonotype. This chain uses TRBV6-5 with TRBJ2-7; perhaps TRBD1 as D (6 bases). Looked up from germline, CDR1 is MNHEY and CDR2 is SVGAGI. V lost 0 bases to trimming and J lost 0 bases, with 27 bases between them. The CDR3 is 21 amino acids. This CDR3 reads CASSYSFWSTGLPMVSYEQYF. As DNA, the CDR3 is TGTGCCAGCAGTTACTCCTTTTGGTCGACAGGACTCCCCATGGTCTCCTACGAGCAGTACTTC.